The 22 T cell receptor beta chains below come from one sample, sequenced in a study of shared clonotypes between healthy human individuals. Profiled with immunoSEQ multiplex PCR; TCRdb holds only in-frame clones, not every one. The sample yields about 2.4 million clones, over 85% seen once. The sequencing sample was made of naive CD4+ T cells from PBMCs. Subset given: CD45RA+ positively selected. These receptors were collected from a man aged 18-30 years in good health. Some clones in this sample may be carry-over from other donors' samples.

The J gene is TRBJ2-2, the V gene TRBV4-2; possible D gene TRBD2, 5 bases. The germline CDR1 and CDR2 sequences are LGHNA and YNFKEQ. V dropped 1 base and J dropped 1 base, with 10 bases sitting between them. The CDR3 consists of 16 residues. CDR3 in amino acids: CASSQGSGRNTGELFF. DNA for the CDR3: TGTGCCAGCAGCCAAGGATCGGGAAGGAACACCGGGGAGCTGTTTTTT.

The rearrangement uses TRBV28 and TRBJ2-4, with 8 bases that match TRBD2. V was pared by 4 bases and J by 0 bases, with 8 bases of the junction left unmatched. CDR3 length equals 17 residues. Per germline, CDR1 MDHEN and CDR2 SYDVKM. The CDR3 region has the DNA TGTGCCAGCAGTTACAGCGGGAGTAACCTAGCCAAAAACATTCAGTACTTC. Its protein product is CASSYSGSNLAKNIQYF. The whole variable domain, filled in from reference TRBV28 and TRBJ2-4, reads DVKVTQSSRYLVKRTGEKVFLECVQDMDHENMFWYRQDPGLGLRLIYFSYDVKMKEKGDIPEGYSVSREKKERFSLILESASTNQTSMYLCASSYSGSNLAKNIQYFGAGTRLSVL.

The CDR3 is CATSREQAGMGDEQFF. CDR3 bases: TGTGCCACCAGCAGAGAGCAAGCGGGAATGGGCGATGAGCAGTTCTTC. This chain joins TRBV15 and TRBJ2-1; 7 bases match TRBD2. The V gene end was trimmed by 0 bases and the J gene end by 8 bases; junction bases not matched to a gene: 10. The germline V gene has CDR1 LNHNV and CDR2 YYDKDF (reference sequence). CDR3 length equals 16 residues.

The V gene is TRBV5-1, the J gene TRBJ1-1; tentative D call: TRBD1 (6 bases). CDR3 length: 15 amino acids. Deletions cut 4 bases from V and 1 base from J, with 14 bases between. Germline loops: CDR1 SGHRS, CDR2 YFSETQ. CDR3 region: CASSLRTEKNTEAFF. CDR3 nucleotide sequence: TGCGCCAGCAGCCTCAGGACAGAAAAGAACACTGAAGCTTTCTTT.

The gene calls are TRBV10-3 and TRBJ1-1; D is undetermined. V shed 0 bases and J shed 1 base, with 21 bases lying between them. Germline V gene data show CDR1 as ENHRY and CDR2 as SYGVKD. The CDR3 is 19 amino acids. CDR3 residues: CAISESISTPGAPNTEAFF. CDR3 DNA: TGTGCCATCAGTGAGTCGATTTCGACGCCGGGCGCCCCGAACACTGAAGCTTTCTTT.

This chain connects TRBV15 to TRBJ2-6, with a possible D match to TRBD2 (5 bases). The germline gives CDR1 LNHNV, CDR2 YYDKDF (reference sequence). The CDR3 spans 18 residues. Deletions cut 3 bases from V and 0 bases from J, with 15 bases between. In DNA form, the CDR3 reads TGTGCCACCAGCAGGCTCCACGGACGGGACTCTGGGGCCAACGTCCTGACTTTC. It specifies CATSRLHGRDSGANVLTF.

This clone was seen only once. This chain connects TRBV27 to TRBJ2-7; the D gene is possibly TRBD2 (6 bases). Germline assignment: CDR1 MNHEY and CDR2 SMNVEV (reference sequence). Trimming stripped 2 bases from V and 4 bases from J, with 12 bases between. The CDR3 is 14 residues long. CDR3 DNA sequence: TGTGCCAGCAGTTTAGGCGGAGGGCCTTACGAGCAGTACTTC. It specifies CASSLGGGPYEQYF.

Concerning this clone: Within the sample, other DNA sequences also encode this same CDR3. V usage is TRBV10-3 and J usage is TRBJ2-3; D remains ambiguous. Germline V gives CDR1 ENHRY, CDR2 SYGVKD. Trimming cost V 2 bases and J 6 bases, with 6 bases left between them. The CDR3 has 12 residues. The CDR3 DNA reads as TGTGCCATCAGTGAGCTCAGGGATACGCAGTATTTT. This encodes CAISELRDTQYF.

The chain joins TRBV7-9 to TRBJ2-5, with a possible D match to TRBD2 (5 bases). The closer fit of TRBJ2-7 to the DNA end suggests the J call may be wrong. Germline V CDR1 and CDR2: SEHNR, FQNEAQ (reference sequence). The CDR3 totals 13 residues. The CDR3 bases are TGTGCCAGCCGCGGGTTTGAGCTCCACGAGCAGTACTTC. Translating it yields CASRGFELHEQYF.

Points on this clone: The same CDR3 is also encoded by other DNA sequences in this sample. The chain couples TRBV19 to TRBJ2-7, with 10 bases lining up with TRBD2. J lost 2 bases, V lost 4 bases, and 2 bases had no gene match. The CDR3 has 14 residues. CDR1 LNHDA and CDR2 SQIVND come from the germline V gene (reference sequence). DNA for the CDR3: TGTGCCAGTAGTAGAGCGGGAGGGCCCTACGAGCAGTACTTC. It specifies CASSRAGGPYEQYF.

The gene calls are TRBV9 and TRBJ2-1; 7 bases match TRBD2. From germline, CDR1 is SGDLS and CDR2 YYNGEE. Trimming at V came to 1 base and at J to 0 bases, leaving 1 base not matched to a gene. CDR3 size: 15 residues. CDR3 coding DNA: TGTGCCAGCAGCGTAAGGGAGGGCTCCTACAATGAGCAGTTCTTC. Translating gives CASSVREGSYNEQFF.

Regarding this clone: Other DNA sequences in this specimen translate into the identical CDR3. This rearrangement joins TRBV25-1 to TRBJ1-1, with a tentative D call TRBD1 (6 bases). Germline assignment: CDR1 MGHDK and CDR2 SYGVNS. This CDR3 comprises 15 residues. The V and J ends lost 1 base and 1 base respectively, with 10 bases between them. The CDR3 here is CASSESGRGNTEAFF. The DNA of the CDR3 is TGTGCCAGCAGTGAATCGGGCAGGGGGAACACTGAAGCTTTCTTT.

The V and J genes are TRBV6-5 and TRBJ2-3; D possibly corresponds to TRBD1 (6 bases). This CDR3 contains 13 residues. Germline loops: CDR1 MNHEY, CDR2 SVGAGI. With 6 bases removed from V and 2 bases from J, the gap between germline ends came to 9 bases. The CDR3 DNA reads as TGTGCCAGCAGGCCAGGGGCCACAGATACGCAGTATTTT. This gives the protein CASRPGATDTQYF.

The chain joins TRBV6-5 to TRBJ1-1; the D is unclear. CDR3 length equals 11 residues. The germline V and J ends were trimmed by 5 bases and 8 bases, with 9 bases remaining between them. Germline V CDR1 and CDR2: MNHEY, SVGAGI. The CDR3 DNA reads TGTGCCAGCAGTAAAAACATGGAAGCTTTCTTT. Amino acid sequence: CASSKNMEAFF.

CDR3 region: CASSFSSGRAPETQYF. CDR3 in DNA: TGTGCCAGCAGTTTTAGTAGCGGGAGGGCCCCAGAGACCCAGTACTTC. The V and J genes are TRBV27 and TRBJ2-5; the match to TRBD2 covers 11 bases. Germline CDR1 is MNHEY and CDR2 is SMNVEV (reference sequence). The CDR3 totals 16 residues. Trimming at V came to 3 bases and at J to 4 bases, leaving 7 bases not matched to a gene.

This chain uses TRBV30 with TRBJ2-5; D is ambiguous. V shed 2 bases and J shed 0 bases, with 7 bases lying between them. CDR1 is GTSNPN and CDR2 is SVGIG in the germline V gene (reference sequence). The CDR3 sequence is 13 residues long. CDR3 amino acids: CAWSPKYQETQYF. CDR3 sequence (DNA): TGTGCCTGGAGTCCCAAATACCAAGAGACCCAGTACTTC. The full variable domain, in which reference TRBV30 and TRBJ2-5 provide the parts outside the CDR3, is SQTIHQWPATLVQPVGSPLSLECTVEGTSNPNLYWYRQAAGRGLQLLFYSVGIGQISSEVPQNLSASRPQDRQFILSSKKLLLSDSGFYLCAWSPKYQETQYFGPGTRLLVL.

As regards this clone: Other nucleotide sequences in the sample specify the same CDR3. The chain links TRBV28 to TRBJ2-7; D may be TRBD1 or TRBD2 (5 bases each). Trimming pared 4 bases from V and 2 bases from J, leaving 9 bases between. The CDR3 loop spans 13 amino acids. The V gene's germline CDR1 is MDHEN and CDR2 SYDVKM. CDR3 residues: CASSSPGPYEQYF. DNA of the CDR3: TGTGCCAGCAGTTCCCCGGGGCCCTACGAGCAGTACTTC.

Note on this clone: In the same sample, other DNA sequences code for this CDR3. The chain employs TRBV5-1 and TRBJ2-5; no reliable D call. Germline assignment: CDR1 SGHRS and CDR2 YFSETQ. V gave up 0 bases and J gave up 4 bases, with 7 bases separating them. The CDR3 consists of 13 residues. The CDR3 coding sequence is TGCGCCAGCAGCTTGGGATGGGGAGAGACCCAGTACTTC. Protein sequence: CASSLGWGETQYF.

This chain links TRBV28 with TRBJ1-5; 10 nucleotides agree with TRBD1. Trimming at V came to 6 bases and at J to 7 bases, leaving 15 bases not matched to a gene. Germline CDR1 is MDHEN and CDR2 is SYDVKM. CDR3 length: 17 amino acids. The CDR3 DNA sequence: TGTGCCAGCAGCCGCCCCCCGGGACAGGGGTTTTACCAGCCCCAGCATTTT. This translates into CASSRPPGQGFYQPQHF.

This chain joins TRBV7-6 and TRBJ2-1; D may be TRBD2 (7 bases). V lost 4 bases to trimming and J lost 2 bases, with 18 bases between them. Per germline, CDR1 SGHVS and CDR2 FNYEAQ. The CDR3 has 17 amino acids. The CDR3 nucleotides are TGTGCCAGCAGCTCCGGCGGGAGTAAGGGGGCCTACAATGAGCAGTTCTTC. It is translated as CASSSGGSKGAYNEQFF. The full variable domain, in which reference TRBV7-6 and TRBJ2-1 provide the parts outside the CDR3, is GAGVSQSPRYKVTKRGQDVALRCDPISGHVSLYWYRQALGQGPEFLTYFNYEAQQDKSGLPNDRFSAERPEGSISTLTIQRTEQRDSAMYRCASSSGGSKGAYNEQFFGPGTRLTVL.

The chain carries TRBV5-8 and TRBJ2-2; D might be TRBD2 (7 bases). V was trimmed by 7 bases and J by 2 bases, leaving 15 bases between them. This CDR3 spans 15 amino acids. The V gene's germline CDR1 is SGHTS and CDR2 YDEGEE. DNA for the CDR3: TGTGCCAGCTTCTGGGGGGGCGGCAACACCGGGGAGCTGTTTTTT. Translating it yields CASFWGGGNTGELFF.

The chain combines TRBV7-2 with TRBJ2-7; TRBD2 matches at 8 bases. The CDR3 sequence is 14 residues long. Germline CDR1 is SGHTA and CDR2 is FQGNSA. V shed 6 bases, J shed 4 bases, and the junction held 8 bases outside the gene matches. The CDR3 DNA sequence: TGTGCCAGCAGACAAACTAGCGGTCCGTACGAGCAGTACTTC. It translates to CASRQTSGPYEQYF.